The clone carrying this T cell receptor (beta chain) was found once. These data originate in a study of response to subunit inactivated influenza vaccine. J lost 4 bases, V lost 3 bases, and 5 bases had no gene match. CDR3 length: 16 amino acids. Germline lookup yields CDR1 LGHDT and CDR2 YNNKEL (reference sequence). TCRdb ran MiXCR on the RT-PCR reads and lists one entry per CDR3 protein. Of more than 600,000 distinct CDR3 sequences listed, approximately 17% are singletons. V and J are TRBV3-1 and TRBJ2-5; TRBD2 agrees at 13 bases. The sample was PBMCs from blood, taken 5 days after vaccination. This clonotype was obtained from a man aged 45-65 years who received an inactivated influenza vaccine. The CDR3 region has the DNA TGTGCCAGCAGCCACTCCGGACTAGCGGGAGTAGAGACCCAGTACTTC. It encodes CASSHSGLAGVETQYF.